This passage covers 7 T cell receptor beta chains from one sample sequenced in a study of cytomegalovirus exposure and HLA in healthy donors. Profiled with immunoSEQ multiplex PCR; TCRdb holds only in-frame clones, not every one. The data hold 150,000 to 250,000 clones, with about 81% observed a single time. The sequencing input was PBMCs. The receptors were gathered from a woman aged 25-40 years in good health and CMV-seronegative.

This CDR3 reads CASSEVPGDNSPLHF. The CDR3 DNA reads TGTGCCAGCAGTGAAGTTCCAGGGGATAATTCACCCCTCCACTTT. The chain uses TRBV6-1 and TRBJ1-6; a possible D gene is TRBD1 (6 bases). Trimming cost V 1 base and J 5 bases, with 9 bases left between them. Germline assignment: CDR1 MNHNS and CDR2 SASEGT. This CDR3 is built from 15 residues.

This clone was found once. The chain joins TRBV18 to TRBJ2-2, with a tentative D call TRBD1 (5 bases). The length of the CDR3 is 17 residues. Germline-derived CDR1 and CDR2 are KGHSH and LQKENI. The V gene lost 2 bases and the J gene lost 2 bases, with 15 bases spanning the gap. CDR3 in DNA: TGTGCCAGCTCACCATTCGAGGCAGGGTACAACACCGGGGAGCTGTTTTTT. It codes for CASSPFEAGYNTGELFF.

V is TRBV25-1 and J is TRBJ1-1; D might be TRBD1 (5 bases). V was cut by 4 bases and J by 3 bases, with 21 bases left in between. Germline CDR1 is MGHDK and CDR2 is SYGVNS. The CDR3 runs to 17 residues. CDR3 sequence: CASSARQGLGGYTEAFF. The CDR3 coding sequence is TGTGCCAGCAGTGCAAGGCAGGGCCTGGGCGGATACACTGAAGCTTTCTTT.

The gene calls are TRBV27 and TRBJ2-5; 9 bases fit TRBD1. The CDR3 consists of 17 residues. CDR1 is MNHEY and CDR2 is SMNVEV in the germline V gene (reference sequence). The trim removed 3 bases at V and 2 bases at J, leaving 10 bases unmatched. The CDR3 loop reads CASSLTDRGFGQETQYF. The CDR3 nucleotides are TGTGCCAGCAGTTTGACCGACAGGGGGTTCGGGCAAGAGACCCAGTACTTC.

The chain is built from TRBV5-1 and TRBJ2-1, with unresolved D. V shed 2 bases and J shed 4 bases, with 7 bases lying between them. Germline V CDR1 and CDR2: SGHRS, YFSETQ. The CDR3 has 13 amino acids. The CDR3 DNA follows: TGCGCCAGCAGCTTAAGTCAGTACAATGAGCAGTTCTTC. This translates into CASSLSQYNEQFF.

This chain uses TRBV5-6 with TRBJ2-5; no reliable D call. Germline values: CDR1 SGHDT, CDR2 YYEEEE. This CDR3 has 18 amino acids. V lost 2 bases and J lost 1, with 21 bases in between. CDR3 nucleotides: TGTGCCAGCAGCTTCACGCCGCATAGCTATAACCCCCAAGAGACCCAGTACTTC. It encodes CASSFTPHSYNPQETQYF.

The V and J genes are TRBV30 and TRBJ2-7, with TRBD2 matching over 12 bases. Per the germline V gene, CDR1 is GTSNPN and CDR2 is SVGIG (reference sequence). This CDR3 has 15 residues. The ends lost 1 base at V and 2 bases at J; junction bases unmatched: 3. Here the CDR3 DNA reads TGTGCCTGGAGTGAACTAGCGGGAGGAACCTACGAGCAGTACTTC. Protein: CAWSELAGGTYEQYF.